These 32 T cell receptor beta chains were all obtained from the same sample, sequenced in a study of T-cell memory formation after mild COVID-19. TCRdb reprocessed the 5' RACE reads with MiXCR, giving one entry per CDR3 protein. In the table there are 400,000 or so distinct CDR3 sequences, 15% to 25% of which are singletons. Material for sequencing was PBMCs or a T cell subset sorted from them (not recorded which). The receptors were gathered from an adult woman who had mild COVID-19 (a few samples of this study predate the infection). Cell type and time point are not known.

The chain is built from TRBV7-6 and TRBJ2-1, with 8 bases that match TRBD1. CDR1 is SGHVS, CDR2 FNYEAQ, per germline. The V gene end was trimmed by 5 bases and the J gene end by 7 bases; junction bases not matched to a gene: 10. The CDR3 spans 15 residues. The chain's CDR3 is CASSRGRGLGNEQFF. CDR3 in DNA: TGTGCCAGCAGCCGGGGCAGGGGGCTAGGTAATGAGCAGTTCTTC.

In its sample, this clonotype was seen a few times. The chain employs TRBV18 and TRBJ2-1, with D possibly matching TRBD2 (5 bases). V was shortened by 3 bases and J by 6 bases, with 12 bases between the two germline ends. The germline gives CDR1 KGHSH, CDR2 LQKENI. The CDR3 consists of 14 residues. The CDR3 here is CASSPVGGGNEQFF. The CDR3 nucleotides read TGTGCCAGCTCACCGGTCGGAGGAGGCAATGAGCAGTTCTTC.

The chain has TRBV6-6 and TRBJ2-2; 10 positions match TRBD1. Germline lookup yields CDR1 MNHNY and CDR2 SVGAGI (reference sequence). The CDR3 has 15 amino acids. Losses at the gene ends were 6 bases for V and 3 bases for J; bases not matched to a gene: 4. CDR3 residues: CASRGQGDHTGELFF. Written as DNA, the CDR3 is TGTGCCAGCAGAGGACAGGGGGATCACACCGGGGAGCTGTTTTTT.

This sequence joins TRBV6-5 and TRBJ1-1; D is possibly TRBD1 (5 bases). Germline V gene sequence: CDR1 MNHEY, CDR2 SVGAGI. V was shortened by 0 bases and J by 4 bases, with 12 bases between the two germline ends. The CDR3 covers 15 residues. CDR3 loop: CASSYSRARATEAFF. The CDR3 DNA reads TGTGCCAGCAGTTACTCGAGGGCCAGGGCCACTGAAGCTTTCTTT.

This sequence joins TRBV7-9 and TRBJ2-2, with 7 bases lining up with TRBD2. Germline lookup yields CDR1 SEHNR and CDR2 FQNEAQ (reference sequence). CDR3 length: 17 amino acids. V shed 5 bases, J shed 5 bases, and the junction held 14 bases outside the gene matches. In DNA form, the CDR3 reads TGTGCCAGCAGCCGCAGGGTAGCGGGCGAATATACCGGGGAGCTGTTTTTT. The encoded protein is CASSRRVAGEYTGELFF.

This clonotype appeared a few times. The chain uses TRBV28 and TRBJ2-2, with D perhaps matching TRBD1 (5 bases). CDR3 length equals 15 residues. Between the trimmed V and J ends, which lost 6 bases and 6 bases, there was a span of 17 bases. Looked up from germline, CDR1 is MDHEN and CDR2 is SYDVKM. This CDR3 reads CASRSGSGRSGELFF. In DNA form, the CDR3 reads TGTGCCAGCAGGTCAGGGTCGGGTCGCTCCGGGGAGCTGTTTTTT.

The chain combines TRBV7-6 with TRBJ2-1, with 7 bases that match TRBD1. CDR3 length: 16 amino acids. The germline gives CDR1 SGHVS, CDR2 FNYEAQ. V lost 4 bases to trimming and J lost 4 bases; unmatched junction nucleotides: 10. The CDR3 nucleotides are TGTGCCAGCAGCTATTCGCCGGGACAGTTGTACAATGAGCAGTTCTTC. It codes for CASSYSPGQLYNEQFF.

This clonotype was seen more than once but under ten times. J is TRBJ1-2 and V is TRBV5-4; a possible D gene is TRBD1 (5 bases). Trimming shortened V by 5 bases and J by 8 bases, and 13 bases separated the two germline ends. CDR3 length: 12 amino acids. CDR1 and CDR2 (germline): SGHNT, YYREEE (reference sequence). The CDR3 region has the DNA TGTGCCAGCAGATTCGGGACGTCGGGCTACACCTTC. Translated, it gives CASRFGTSGYTF.

This sequence joins TRBV5-4 and TRBJ2-3; TRBD2 aligns across 8 bases. Germline CDR1 reads SGHNT; CDR2 reads YYREEE (reference sequence). The CDR3 spans 15 residues. The V gene end was trimmed by 4 bases and the J gene end by 0 bases; junction bases not matched to a gene: 4. This CDR3 is CASSPGLVSTDTQYF. The CDR3 nucleotides are TGTGCCAGCAGCCCGGGACTAGTTAGCACAGATACGCAGTATTTT.

V usage is TRBV4-1 and J usage is TRBJ2-5, with D possibly matching TRBD1 (6 bases). The CDR3 length is 16 residues. Germline CDR1 MGHRA, CDR2 YSYEKL. The V gene lost 4 bases and the J gene lost 2 bases, with 17 bases spanning the gap. CDR3 sequence: CASSLGTTGPQETQYF. Here the CDR3 DNA reads TGCGCCAGCAGCCTGGGGACCACAGGGCCTCAAGAGACCCAGTACTTC.

The rearrangement links TRBV5-4 to TRBJ2-7; 9 nucleotides line up with TRBD1. CDR3 size: 13 residues. The junction had 6 bases not matched to a gene; V was cut back by 5 bases and J by 6 bases. Germline V gives CDR1 SGHNT, CDR2 YYREEE (reference sequence). The CDR3 reads CASRRTGDSEQYF. The CDR3 nucleotides are TGTGCCAGCAGGAGGACAGGGGATAGCGAGCAGTACTTC. Supplemented by reference TRBV5-4 and TRBJ2-7, the full variable domain reads ETGVTQSPTHLIKTRGQQVTLRCSSQSGHNTVSWYQQALGQGPQFIFQYYREEENGRGNFPPRFSGLQFPNYSSELNVNALELDDSALYLCASRRTGDSEQYFGPGTRLTVT.

Only a few counts were recorded for this clonotype. The chain combines TRBV20-1 with TRBJ2-5, with D unclear. The V and J ends lost 5 bases and 5 bases respectively, with 15 bases between them. The germline gives CDR1 DFQATT, CDR2 SNEGSKA (reference sequence). CDR3 size: 13 residues. The CDR3 coding sequence is TGCAGTGCTCCTGGGTCCGGACGGGAGACCCAGTACTTC. This translates into CSAPGSGRETQYF.

This clonotype showed up just a few times. This chain uses TRBV10-2 with TRBJ1-2, with 7 nucleotides matching TRBD1. This CDR3 has 15 amino acids. Germline assignment: CDR1 WSHSY and CDR2 SAAADI. Trimming cost V 4 bases and J 4 bases; bases outside gene matches: 9. Here the CDR3 reads CASSGSGTEGYGYTF. As DNA, the CDR3 is TGCGCCAGCAGTGGGTCCGGGACAGAGGGCTATGGCTACACCTTC.

The rearrangement joins TRBV7-2 to TRBJ2-3; weak D call: TRBD2 (6 bases). V dropped 2 bases and J dropped 2 bases, with 11 bases sitting between them. The CDR3 contains 15 residues. Germline V CDR1 and CDR2: SGHTA, FQGNSA. CDR3 DNA sequence: TGTGCCAGCAGCTTATGGGGGGTTGACACAGATACGCAGTATTTT. Protein product: CASSLWGVDTDTQYF. Using reference TRBV7-2 and TRBJ2-3 for the parts outside the CDR3, the full variable domain is GAGVSQSPSNKVTEKGKDVELRCDPISGHTALYWYRQSLGQGLEFLIYFQGNSAPDKSGLPSDRFSAERTGGSVSTLTIQRTQQEDSAVYLCASSLWGVDTDTQYFGPGTRLTVL.

The chain couples TRBV18 to TRBJ2-1; TRBD2 matches at 8 bases. The V segment lost 2 bases and the J segment 7 bases; nucleotides outside the gene matches: 10. CDR1 and CDR2 from the germline V gene are KGHSH and LQKENI. This CDR3 is 16 amino acids long. The CDR3 spells CASSPSAGGGRNEQFF. The CDR3, as DNA: TGTGCCAGCTCACCAAGTGCCGGCGGGGGGAGAAATGAGCAGTTCTTC.

The chain employs TRBV7-9 and TRBJ1-5; D is ambiguous. The CDR3 loop spans 13 amino acids. CDR1 and CDR2 (germline): SEHNR, FQNEAQ (reference sequence). Trimming stripped 3 bases from V and 9 bases from J, with 12 bases between. The CDR3 spells CASSFAEAGPQHF. The CDR3 DNA reads as TGTGCCAGCAGCTTCGCTGAGGCTGGGCCCCAGCATTTT.

There are a few counts of this clonotype. This chain connects TRBV12-3 or TRBV12-4 to TRBJ2-1; 11 bases match TRBD2. This CDR3 has 19 residues. V shed 1 base, J shed 0 bases, and the junction held 8 bases outside the gene matches. The DNA for the CDR3 is TGTGCCAGCAGTTTAGTTTGGCTAGCGGGGGGACCCTCCTACAATGAGCAGTTCTTC. Translated, it gives CASSLVWLAGGPSYNEQFF.

This chain joins TRBV7-9 and TRBJ2-7; maybe TRBD1 (7 bases). This CDR3 region has 14 residues. Deletions cut 10 bases from V and 2 bases from J, with 18 bases between. CDR1 and CDR2 (germline): SEHNR, FQNEAQ (reference sequence). This chain's CDR3 is CATGLRGEAYEQYF. The CDR3 DNA is TGTGCCACTGGGCTCAGGGGGGAAGCCTACGAGCAGTACTTC.

The chain uses TRBV29-1 and TRBJ1-2; D is unclear. Trimming took 6 bases from V and 7 from J, leaving 15 bases between them. This CDR3 is built from 12 residues. CDR1 is SQVTM and CDR2 is ANQGSEA in the germline V gene. The CDR3 here is CSVTWRDSGYTF. In DNA, the CDR3 is TGCAGCGTAACCTGGAGGGATTCTGGCTACACCTTC.

The chain combines TRBV5-1 with TRBJ2-7; no reliable D call. The CDR3 contains 16 residues. Trimming removed 5 bases at V and 3 bases at J, with 21 bases between. CDR1 and CDR2 from the germline V gene are SGHRS and YFSETQ. The CDR3 loop reads CASSSPRAGLIYEQYF. DNA of the CDR3: TGCGCCAGCAGTTCTCCTCGGGCTGGGCTGATCTACGAGCAGTACTTC. Drawing the rest from reference TRBV5-1 and TRBJ2-7, the complete variable domain is KAGVTQTPRYLIKTRGQQVTLSCSPISGHRSVSWYQQTPGQGLQFLFEYFSETQRNKGNFPGRFSGRQFSNSRSEMNVSTLELGDSALYLCASSSPRAGLIYEQYFGPGTRLTVT.

In this sample, this clonotype turned up a few times. V and J are TRBV29-1 and TRBJ1-1, with 7 bases aligning to TRBD1. Germline CDR1 SQVTM, CDR2 ANQGSEA. V lost 5 bases to trimming and J lost 1 base; unmatched junction nucleotides: 7. The CDR3 length is 14 residues. CDR3: CSVYTRDRNTEAFF. The DNA for the CDR3 is TGCAGCGTTTACACCCGGGACAGGAACACTGAAGCTTTCTTT.

This clonotype was seen many times. The chain uses TRBV6-1 and TRBJ2-5; 7 nucleotides line up with TRBD1. Trimming cost V 7 bases and J 1 base; bases outside gene matches: 3. Germline V gene lookup returns CDR1 MNHNS and CDR2 SASEGT. The length of the CDR3 is 13 residues. DNA of the CDR3: TGTGCCAGCAACCGACAGGGCCAAGAGACCCAGTACTTC. The encoded protein is CASNRQGQETQYF.

This clonotype was recorded a few times. The CDR3 region has the DNA TGTGCCAGCAGCTTTACCAGTTTAGCGGGAGCTCCAGATACGCAGTATTTT. This sequence encodes CASSFTSLAGAPDTQYF. The chain couples TRBV7-9 to TRBJ2-3; 9 positions agree with TRBD2. Germline V lookup: CDR1 SEHNR, CDR2 FQNEAQ (reference sequence). There are 17 residues in the CDR3. V lost 3 bases to trimming and J lost 4 bases; unmatched junction nucleotides: 11.

The chain joins TRBV19 to TRBJ1-5; 7 bases agree with TRBD1. The CDR3 runs 17 residues. With V trimmed by 5 bases and J by 4 bases, 14 bases remained unmatched. CDR1 is LNHDA and CDR2 is SQIVND in the germline V gene (reference sequence). DNA of the CDR3: TGTGCCAGTAGTCTCCCACGGGGACAGCGGGGGAATCAGCCCCAGCATTTT. Its protein product is CASSLPRGQRGNQPQHF.

This chain joins TRBV6-5 and TRBJ2-2; 14 nucleotides line up with TRBD2. Trimming took 5 bases from V and 1 from J; bases not matched to a gene: 12. The CDR3 is 20 amino acids. Germline V gives CDR1 MNHEY, CDR2 SVGAGI. CDR3 nucleotide sequence: TGTGCCAGCAGTCTGACCGGGACTAGCGGGGGCCTTGTGAACACCGGGGAGCTGTTTTTT. Its protein product is CASSLTGTSGGLVNTGELFF.

This clonotype was observed a handful of times. J is TRBJ2-2 and V is TRBV7-9, with 7 bases aligning to TRBD2. This CDR3 region has 15 residues. Per the germline V gene, CDR1 is SEHNR and CDR2 is FQNEAQ (reference sequence). After removal of 5 bases from V and 3 bases from J, the junction contained 6 bases not matched to a gene. The CDR3 region has the DNA TGTGCCAGCAGCCGCTCGGCGGGGGACACCGGGGAGCTGTTTTTT. Translated: CASSRSAGDTGELFF. Filled out from reference TRBV7-9 and TRBJ2-2, the complete variable domain reads DTGVSQNPRHKITKRGQNVTFRCDPISEHNRLYWYRQTLGQGPEFLTYFQNEAQLEKSRLLSDRFSAERPKGSFSTLEIQRTEQGDSAMYLCASSRSAGDTGELFFGEGSRLTVL.

This clonotype was observed a handful of times. This rearrangement joins TRBV6-9 to TRBJ2-5; the D gene is possibly TRBD2 (6 bases). The CDR3 is 18 residues long. Trimming cost V 1 base and J 0 bases, with 18 bases left between them. Germline CDR1 reads MNHGY; CDR2 reads SVAAGI. DNA of the CDR3: TGTGCCAGCAGTTATTGGCTAGCGTCGAACCCGGACCAAGAGACCCAGTACTTC. It specifies CASSYWLASNPDQETQYF.

V gene TRBV27 combines with J gene TRBJ2-7; D ambiguous. CDR1 and CDR2 from the germline V gene are MNHEY and SMNVEV (reference sequence). Trimming took off 2 bases at V and 0 bases at J, with 8 bases between the two ends. CDR3 size: 14 residues. The CDR3 DNA is TGTGCCAGCAGTTTAGGCCCCAACTCCTACGAGCAGTACTTC. It codes for CASSLGPNSYEQYF.

This clonotype showed up just a few times. The gene calls are TRBV7-9 and TRBJ2-5, with D perhaps matching TRBD2 (6 bases). Germline values: CDR1 SEHNR, CDR2 FQNEAQ (reference sequence). The CDR3 extends over 16 amino acids. Trimming took 1 base from V and 1 from J, leaving 13 bases between them. CDR3 loop: CASSLGWGDFQETQYF. The CDR3 coding sequence is TGTGCCAGCAGCTTAGGTTGGGGGGACTTCCAAGAGACCCAGTACTTC.

This clonotype was observed at least ten times. The CDR3 bases are TGTGCCAGCAGCCATACCTACGAGCAGTACTTC. Its translation is CASSHTYEQYF. The chain recombines TRBV7-9 with TRBJ2-7, with D uncertain. The CDR3 has 11 amino acids. CDR1 and CDR2 from the germline V gene are SEHNR and FQNEAQ (reference sequence). With 5 bases removed from V and 2 bases from J, the gap between germline ends came to 4 bases.

This clonotype was seen a few times. The rearrangement links TRBV7-3 to TRBJ2-7; a possible D gene is TRBD1 (7 bases). The V gene lost 5 bases and the J gene lost 4 bases, with 15 bases spanning the gap. The germline V gene encodes CDR1 SGHTA and CDR2 FQGTGA. The CDR3 covers 14 residues. CDR3 sequence (DNA): TGTGCCAGCAGCAAAGGGGCAGGGGGGTACGAGCAGTACTTC. This sequence encodes CASSKGAGGYEQYF.

This clonotype was recorded a few times. This chain links TRBV2 with TRBJ1-2; 7 positions match TRBD1. With 0 bases clipped from V and 2 bases from J, the junction kept 6 bases outside the gene matches. The CDR3 extends over 16 amino acids. Germline V gene data show CDR1 as SNHLY and CDR2 as FYNNEI. CDR3 sequence (DNA): TGTGCCAGCAGTGAAGCAGGGACAGCGGAGAACTATGGCTACACCTTC. It is translated as CASSEAGTAENYGYTF.